The sequence of this T cell receptor (beta chain) was determined in a study of blood T cell repertoires in COVID-19. CDR1 is SEHNR, CDR2 FQNEAQ, per germline (reference sequence). Trimming at V came to 3 bases and at J to 4 bases, leaving 5 bases not matched to a gene. The CDR3 is made up of 16 amino acids. In the authors' methods: Nucleated cell counts were estimated from reference gene primer amplification. TCRdb's table, derived via immunoSEQ multiplex PCR, lists solely in-frame clones and lacks some. V and J calls and clone size are as listed in that table; D and trimming were resolved from the DNA. Of 190,000 or so clones listed, 81% are singletons. This clone showed up just once.

The chain joins TRBV7-9 to TRBJ2-1, with TRBD2 identical over 11 bases. Material: PBMCs or T cells enriched from blood (not recorded which). The receptor comes from a man aged 35-49 years who had recovered from COVID-19. CDR3 loop: CASSFVAGGPYNEQFF. The CDR3 DNA reads TGTGCCAGCAGCTTTGTAGCGGGGGGGCCGTACAATGAGCAGTTCTTC.